Below are 3 T cell receptor beta chains sequenced from a single sample in a study of monozygotic twins with inflammatory bowel disease. TCRdb re-analyzed the 5' RACE reads; it lists each CDR3 protein once, without DNA. This table lists 200,000 to 250,000 distinct CDR3 sequences. Sequencing was done on a sample of blood. All receptors derive from a human donor with ulcerative colitis or Crohn's disease, or a healthy co-twin of an affected twin (not recorded which).

V is TRBV11-1 and J is TRBJ2-2; TCRdb designates TRBD1, a call that cannot be tested without DNA. Germline V CDR1 and CDR2: SGHAT, FQDESV (reference sequence). The CDR3 extends over 19 amino acids. The CDR3 sequence: CASSLLRDNTGRNTGELFF.

The genes are TRBV2 and TRBJ1-1; no DNA is available, so the TRBD1 call from TCRdb remains unchecked. Germline lookup yields CDR1 SNHLY and CDR2 FYNNEI. CDR3 size: 14 residues. CDR3 protein: CASSRQGPTTEAFF.

V is TRBV7-9 and J is TRBJ1-3; TCRdb calls TRBD1, which cannot be checked without DNA. The CDR3 extends over 17 amino acids. CDR1 is SEHNR and CDR2 is FQNEAQ in the germline V gene (reference sequence). This chain's CDR3 is CASNDPGHPEAGNTIYF.